Sequencing of this TCR beta chain was carried out in a study of identical twins. Points from the study as a whole: Potential partial confounding of zero-insertion analyses by invariant MAIT and iNKT cells was noted.

Every donor was a healthy Caucasian. This clonotype was counted only a few times. The antigen remains unidentified. This CDR3 is 15 amino acids long. Germline-derived CDR1 and CDR2 are MNHEY and SVGAGI. V lost 2 bases, J lost 0 bases, and 1 base stayed unmatched. Template switching added a universal primer site; cDNA carried unique molecular identifiers. Each CDR3 protein gets one entry after TCRdb re-called the 5' RACE reads with MiXCR. The profile shows hundreds of thousands of distinct CDR3 sequences, 6.5% to 9.5% of them singletons. The sample was also linked to a second study, of yellow fever vaccine responses in identical twins. That investigation notes: After vaccination, twins' T cell response reportedly seemed partly convergent, partly personalized.

The sequence derives from a young woman in good health. This sequence joins TRBV6-5 and TRBJ2-1, with 7 bases matching TRBD2. The sequenced sample was memory (CD45RO+) T cells sorted from blood. The CDR3 DNA sequence: TGTGCCAGCAGTTACGTAGCGGGCTCCTACAATGAGCAGTTCTTC. As protein: CASSYVAGSYNEQFF.